This TCR beta chain was identified in a study of blood T cell repertoires in COVID-19. Background on the study: The United States, Italy and Spain provided the acute and convalescent COVID-19 samples.

Participant ages covered about 18 to 89 years across 25 or so US areas. Measured with immunoSEQ multiplex PCR; TCRdb has only the in-frame clones, and not every one. The table shows about 250,000 clones, with 70% to 90% occurring only once. The TCR originated in a woman aged 45 to 65 with acute COVID-19. The sample was PBMCs or T cells enriched from blood (not recorded which).

The CDR3 protein is CASSSMPSSYNEQFF. The CDR3 DNA reads TGTGCCAGCAGTTCAATGCCTAGCTCCTACAATGAGCAGTTCTTC. The chain uses TRBV7-3 and TRBJ2-1; no clear D. The ends were cut back, 6 bases at V and 0 bases at J, with 12 bases in the middle. This CDR3 spans 15 amino acids. Germline CDR1 SGHTA, CDR2 FQGTGA.